These T cell receptor beta chains were read from a single sample in a study of cytomegalovirus exposure and HLA in healthy donors. Generated by immunoSEQ multiplex PCR, the TCRdb table keeps only in-frame clones and is missing some. The repertoire table contains some 46,000 clones. Source material: PBMCs. The receptor set was obtained from a male donor in good health and CMV-seronegative. Both conserved end residues are part of each CDR3.

CDR3 protein	V gene	J gene	CDR3 length
CASSFLPPSGATDTQYF	TRBV7-6	TRBJ2-3	17
CASRQVLGNIQYF	TRBV19	TRBJ2-4	13
CASSLTGGLIGDGYTF	TRBV7-2	TRBJ1-2	16
CASSWGTSGTSVTTDTQYF	TRBV5-1	TRBJ2-3	19
CASSFLLASLQVNYEQYF	TRBV5-6	TRBJ2-7	18
CASSLGPGAAYQETQYF	TRBV7-9	TRBJ2-5	17
CSASLRRGYEQYF	TRBV29-1	TRBJ2-7	13
CAWRAWVREGSIEQYF	TRBV30	TRBJ2-7	16
CSVEGSDGYEQYF	TRBV29-1	TRBJ2-7	13
CAWSVRLAGWYEQYF	TRBV30	TRBJ2-7	15
CASSFWPEAFF	TRBV28	TRBJ1-1	11
CASSVAGAKETQYF	TRBV7-3	TRBJ2-5	14
CASSEAFSNQPQHF	TRBV6-1	TRBJ1-5	14
CASSPQGRQPQHF	TRBV7-2	TRBJ1-5	13
CASSGLAGMNTGELFF	TRBV19	TRBJ2-2	16
CASSQAGGDTQYF	TRBV14	TRBJ2-3	13
CASSIRPIHYQPQHF	TRBV19	TRBJ1-5	15
CASSLGLAVPLAKNIQYF	TRBV7-9	TRBJ2-4	18
CASSSGWGGRNYEQYF	TRBV5-8	TRBJ2-7	16
CASRPGYNQPQHF	TRBV6-6	TRBJ1-5	13
CASSPRDRGRKFF	TRBV28	TRBJ2-1	13
CASSLSISPANYGYTF	TRBV5-6	TRBJ1-2	16
CASQNMNTEAFF	TRBV5-1	TRBJ1-1	12
CASSQTGQVGEETQYF	TRBV4-1	TRBJ2-5	16
CASSELRASGTDTQYF	TRBV2	TRBJ2-3	16